One sample yielded the 27 T cell receptor beta chains listed below, sequenced in a study of multiple sclerosis patients with progressive multifocal leukoencephalopathy. Time point noted: approximately twelve months of natalizumab therapy. Libraries were prepared by immunoSEQ multiplex PCR; TCRdb keeps only in-frame clonotypes and omits some of them. The sample has about 28,000 clones, 90% seen once. The source material was PBMCs, sampled from a patient treated with natalizumab. The receptors were sampled from a human donor with multiple sclerosis.

The genes are TRBV30 and TRBJ2-1; D gene ambiguous. Trimming stripped 2 bases from V and 4 bases from J, with 6 bases between. The CDR3 is made up of 12 amino acids. Germline CDR1 is GTSNPN and CDR2 is SVGIG (reference sequence). This chain's CDR3 is CAWSLGYNEQFF. The CDR3 nucleotides read TGTGCCTGGAGTTTAGGGTACAATGAGCAGTTCTTC.

This clone was found a few times. V gene TRBV16 combines with J gene TRBJ1-3; 7 bases line up with TRBD1. The junction had 5 bases not matched to a gene; V was cut back by 4 bases and J by 5 bases. There are 14 residues in the CDR3. Germline V gene lookup returns CDR1 KGHSY and CDR2 FQNENV. This chain's CDR3 is CASSLRDSRNTIYF. CDR3 bases: TGTGCCAGCAGCCTAAGGGACAGCCGAAACACCATATATTTT.

This chain uses TRBV30 with TRBJ1-2; no definite D call. The germline V gene encodes CDR1 GTSNPN and CDR2 SVGIG (reference sequence). V lost 4 bases and J 5 bases, leaving 14 bases between the germline ends. CDR3 length: 13 residues. In DNA, the CDR3 is TGTGCCTGGATCGATGGCGGCAGATATGGCTACACCTTC. Protein sequence: CAWIDGGRYGYTF.

This clone was counted once. This chain links TRBV18 with TRBJ2-1; D gene ambiguous. The V and J ends lost 3 bases and 1 base respectively, with 4 bases between them. This CDR3 contains 13 residues. Germline CDR1 reads KGHSH; CDR2 reads LQKENI. As DNA, the CDR3 is TGTGCCAGCTCACCGGGATCCTACAATGAGCAGTTCTTC. Its translation: CASSPGSYNEQFF. Full variable domain (missing parts from reference TRBV18 and TRBJ2-1): NAGVMQNPRHLVRRRGQEARLRCSPMKGHSHVYWYRQLPEEGLKFMVYLQKENIIDESGMPKERFSAEFPKEGPSILRIQQVVRGDSAAYFCASSPGSYNEQFFGPGTRLTVL.

This chain joins TRBV13 and TRBJ1-1; 11 bases match TRBD1. Trimming at V came to 0 bases and at J to 5 bases, leaving 5 bases not matched to a gene. Germline CDR1 and CDR2: PRHDT and FYEKMQ (reference sequence). The CDR3 covers 16 residues. CDR3 amino acids: CASSLGGQGAGTEAFF. DNA for the CDR3: TGTGCCAGCAGCTTAGGAGGACAGGGGGCTGGAACTGAAGCTTTCTTT.

The chain employs TRBV19 and TRBJ2-5; 7 bases line up with TRBD2. Trimming at V came to 3 bases and at J to 2 bases, leaving 3 bases not matched to a gene. Germline CDR1 is LNHDA and CDR2 is SQIVND (reference sequence). This CDR3 comprises 14 residues. CDR3 protein: CASSMVLAQETQYF. Written as DNA, the CDR3 is TGTGCCAGTAGTATGGTACTAGCGCAAGAGACCCAGTACTTC.

The genes are TRBV6-1 and TRBJ2-7; 8 bases are shared with TRBD1. This CDR3 is 14 amino acids long. Per the germline V gene, CDR1 is MNHNS and CDR2 is SASEGT. V shed 5 bases, J shed 5 bases, and the junction held 8 bases outside the gene matches. CDR3 in DNA: TGTGCCAGCAGTACCCGGGACAGGATCCACGAGCAGTACTTC. Its translation: CASSTRDRIHEQYF.

V and J are TRBV19 and TRBJ2-2; 8 bases map to TRBD1. The germline V gene has CDR1 LNHDA and CDR2 SQIVND (reference sequence). The CDR3 covers 19 residues. With 3 bases clipped from V and 3 bases from J, the junction kept 15 bases outside the gene matches. This CDR3 is CASSIDQRRTGSYTGELFF. The CDR3 region has the DNA TGTGCCAGTAGTATTGACCAACGGCGGACAGGGAGCTACACCGGGGAGCTGTTTTTT.

The rearrangement joins TRBV30 to TRBJ1-5, with D unclear. Trimming removed 2 bases at V and 4 bases at J, with 9 bases between. Germline-derived CDR1 and CDR2 are GTSNPN and SVGIG (reference sequence). The length of the CDR3 is 13 residues. Written as DNA, the CDR3 is TGTGCCTGGAGTTCGCCAAATAATCAGCCCCAGCATTTT. This translates into CAWSSPNNQPQHF.

V and J are TRBV28 and TRBJ2-2; TRBD1 is a possible D gene (6 bases). Germline lookup yields CDR1 MDHEN and CDR2 SYDVKM. Trimming took 2 bases from V and 5 from J, leaving 12 bases between them. The CDR3 consists of 15 residues. The DNA for the CDR3 is TGTGCCAGCAGTTTAAGGGGACACTATACCGGGGAGCTGTTTTTT. It encodes CASSLRGHYTGELFF.

Turning to this clone: The sample has other DNA sequences that encode this CDR3 too. The chain recombines TRBV28 with TRBJ2-2; D perhaps matches TRBD1 (6 bases). CDR3 length equals 15 residues. CDR1 and CDR2 from the germline V gene are MDHEN and SYDVKM. V was cut by 3 bases and J by 6 bases, with 14 bases left in between. CDR3 region: CASSFPTEGAGELFF. The CDR3 DNA reads TGTGCCAGCAGTTTCCCAACTGAGGGGGCCGGGGAGCTGTTTTTT. The complete variable domain, with remaining parts taken from reference TRBV28 and TRBJ2-2, reads DVKVTQSSRYLVKRTGEKVFLECVQDMDHENMFWYRQDPGLGLRLIYFSYDVKMKEKGDIPEGYSVSREKKERFSLILESASTNQTSMYLCASSFPTEGAGELFFGEGSRLTVL.

V is TRBV14 and J is TRBJ1-3, with 10 bases lining up with TRBD1. The CDR3 runs 16 residues. Germline V gene data show CDR1 as SGHDN and CDR2 as FVKESK. Unmatched junction bases numbered 7, after V lost 4 bases and J lost 4 bases. The CDR3 sequence is CASSPLTGGNGNTIYF. The CDR3 DNA is TGTGCCAGCAGCCCCCTGACAGGGGGCAACGGAAACACCATATATTTT. The variable domain in full, completed from reference TRBV14 and TRBJ1-3, reads EAGVTQFPSHSVIEKGQTVTLRCDPISGHDNLYWYRRVMGKEIKFLLHFVKESKQDESGMPNNRFLAERTGGTYSTLKVQPAELEDSGVYFCASSPLTGGNGNTIYFGEGSWLTVV.

This sequence joins TRBV4-1 and TRBJ1-6; D possibly corresponds to TRBD1 (5 bases). This CDR3 spans 16 amino acids. The V gene lost 4 bases and the J gene lost 7 bases, with 17 bases spanning the gap. From germline, CDR1 is MGHRA and CDR2 YSYEKL. CDR3 sequence (DNA): TGCGCCAGCAGCCCCACGCCCGGGGGATGGAATTCACCCCTCCACTTT. It codes for CASSPTPGGWNSPLHF.

V usage is TRBV7-9 and J usage is TRBJ1-3; 10 bases match TRBD1. The V segment lost 11 bases and the J segment 1 base; nucleotides outside the gene matches: 14. CDR3 length: 17 amino acids. The germline V gene has CDR1 SEHNR and CDR2 FQNEAQ (reference sequence). In nucleotides, the CDR3 is TGTGCCCACCAAGACAGGGGGCCTAAGAAATCTGGAAACACCATATATTTT. As protein: CAHQDRGPKKSGNTIYF.

The rearrangement uses TRBV10-1 and TRBJ1-1; 9 positions match TRBD1. CDR3 length: 13 residues. The V gene's germline CDR1 is WNHNN and CDR2 SYGVQD (reference sequence). Unmatched junction bases numbered 5, after V lost 5 bases and J lost 7 bases. The CDR3 protein is CASSPGTGIEAFF. DNA of the CDR3: TGCGCCAGCAGTCCCGGGACAGGGATTGAAGCTTTCTTT.

This chain joins TRBV7-9 and TRBJ2-2; D may be TRBD1 (6 bases). Trimming left V 4 bases short and J 6 bases short, with 12 bases between. The CDR3 is 14 amino acids. Per the germline V gene, CDR1 is SEHNR and CDR2 is FQNEAQ (reference sequence). The CDR3 sequence is CASSSTGFPGELFF. Written as DNA, the CDR3 is TGTGCCAGCAGCTCCACAGGGTTCCCCGGGGAGCTGTTTTTT. Together with reference TRBV7-9 and TRBJ2-2, the CDR3 gives the full variable domain: DTGVSQNPRHKITKRGQNVTFRCDPISEHNRLYWYRQTLGQGPEFLTYFQNEAQLEKSRLLSDRFSAERPKGSFSTLEIQRTEQGDSAMYLCASSSTGFPGELFFGEGSRLTVL.

This chain connects TRBV5-6 to TRBJ2-3; 7 positions agree with TRBD2. Losses at the gene ends were 0 bases for V and 0 bases for J; bases not matched to a gene: 4. The CDR3 length is 16 residues. Germline V gene data show CDR1 as SGHDT and CDR2 as YYEEEE. The CDR3 DNA sequence: TGTGCCAGCAGCTTGGACGGGGGGAGTAGCACAGATACGCAGTATTTT. As protein: CASSLDGGSSTDTQYF.

This rearrangement joins TRBV13 to TRBJ2-2; perhaps TRBD1 as D (7 bases). The CDR3 consists of 18 residues. V was shortened by 2 bases and J by 5 bases, with 21 bases between the two germline ends. The germline V gene has CDR1 PRHDT and CDR2 FYEKMQ (reference sequence). CDR3 loop: CASSLTPGGKRGTGELFF. The CDR3 DNA reads TGTGCCAGCAGCTTAACGCCAGGGGGGAAGAGAGGGACCGGGGAGCTGTTTTTT.

The J gene is TRBJ2-7, the V gene TRBV7-6; 9 bases align to TRBD1. The V and J ends lost 1 base and 2 bases, in that order; junction bases with no gene match: 3. The germline gives CDR1 SGHVS, CDR2 FNYEAQ. The CDR3 has 15 amino acids. CDR3 nucleotides: TGTGCCAGCAGCTTAGGCGACAGGGGGGCCTACGAGCAGTACTTC. Translating gives CASSLGDRGAYEQYF.

The chain employs TRBV5-1 and TRBJ1-5, with D unresolved. This CDR3 contains 13 residues. The germline gives CDR1 SGHRS, CDR2 YFSETQ. Trimming pared 4 bases from V and 2 bases from J, leaving 7 bases between. This CDR3 reads CASSQDGNQPQHF. CDR3 in DNA: TGCGCCAGCAGCCAGGACGGCAATCAGCCCCAGCATTTT.

The V and J genes are TRBV10-1 and TRBJ2-3; D might be TRBD2 (6 bases). Trimming took 6 bases from V and 6 from J, leaving 13 bases between them. Per germline, CDR1 WNHNN and CDR2 SYGVQD (reference sequence). This CDR3 is built from 13 residues. The chain's CDR3 is CASRPGTPDTQYF. Here the CDR3 DNA reads TGCGCCAGCAGACCCGGGACTCCTGATACGCAGTATTTT.

The chain has TRBV19 and TRBJ2-7; D gene unclear. V was shortened by 3 bases and J by 3 bases, with 12 bases between the two germline ends. The germline CDR1 and CDR2 sequences are LNHDA and SQIVND (reference sequence). The CDR3 is 14 residues long. The CDR3 region has the DNA TGTGCCAGTAGTATGGCAGGATCGCGCTACGAGCAGTACTTC. This codes for CASSMAGSRYEQYF. The full variable domain, in which reference TRBV19 and TRBJ2-7 provide the parts outside the CDR3, is DGGITQSPKYLFRKEGQNVTLSCEQNLNHDAMYWYRQDPGQGLRLIYYSQIVNDFQKGDIAEGYSVSREKKESFPLTVTSAQKNPTAFYLCASSMAGSRYEQYFGPGTRLTVT.

About this clone itself: Other DNA sequences in the sample encode the same CDR3. The rearrangement links TRBV7-2 to TRBJ2-7; either TRBD1 or TRBD2 may fit D (5 bases each). Trimming pared 1 base from V and 0 bases from J, leaving 19 bases between. This CDR3 spans 18 amino acids. CDR1 and CDR2 from the germline V gene are SGHTA and FQGNSA. CDR3 in DNA: TGTGCCAGCAGCTTAGATGGGGGTCGAGAAATCAGCTCCTACGAGCAGTACTTC. It is translated as CASSLDGGREISSYEQYF.

The V gene is TRBV2, the J gene TRBJ1-1; D not certain. The CDR3 sequence is 11 residues long. Trimming removed 10 bases at V and 5 bases at J, with 11 bases between. Per the germline V gene, CDR1 is SNHLY and CDR2 is FYNNEI. This CDR3 is CAIGWETEAFF. In nucleotides, the CDR3 is TGTGCCATCGGGTGGGAGACTGAAGCTTTCTTT.

This clone was recorded once. The rearrangement uses TRBV19 and TRBJ1-5; 11 bases line up with TRBD1. Per germline, CDR1 LNHDA and CDR2 SQIVND (reference sequence). The CDR3 loop spans 18 amino acids. The V and J ends lost 4 bases and 5 bases, in that order; junction bases with no gene match: 13. The CDR3 sequence is CASSTTDRGLDLDQPQHF. The CDR3 DNA reads as TGTGCCAGTAGTACGACGGACAGGGGGCTTGATCTAGATCAGCCCCAGCATTTT. Based on the CDR3 plus reference TRBV19 and TRBJ1-5, the full variable domain is DGGITQSPKYLFRKEGQNVTLSCEQNLNHDAMYWYRQDPGQGLRLIYYSQIVNDFQKGDIAEGYSVSREKKESFPLTVTSAQKNPTAFYLCASSTTDRGLDLDQPQHFGDGTRLSIL.

The chain combines TRBV18 with TRBJ2-5; TRBD2 aligns across 8 bases. V trimming: 2 bases; J trimming: 1 base; junction bases outside the gene matches: 9. This CDR3 has 17 residues. The germline V gene has CDR1 KGHSH and CDR2 LQKENI. This CDR3 is CASSPGPPGGPQETQYF. For the CDR3, the DNA is TGTGCCAGCTCACCAGGTCCCCCGGGGGGGCCCCAAGAGACCCAGTACTTC.

This clone was found a few times. V gene TRBV27 combines with J gene TRBJ2-3; 7 bases are shared with TRBD2. The V segment lost 5 bases and the J segment 1 base; nucleotides outside the gene matches: 3. CDR1 is MNHEY, CDR2 SMNVEV, per germline (reference sequence). The CDR3 runs to 14 residues. The CDR3 DNA follows: TGTGCCAGCAGTCAAAGCGGGGGCACAGATACGCAGTATTTT. Protein sequence: CASSQSGGTDTQYF.